This T cell receptor beta chain was sequenced for a study of cytomegalovirus exposure and HLA in healthy donors. V was clipped by 9 bases and J by 12 bases; unmatched bases: 13. The CDR3 sequence is 13 residues long. The sample holds a few counts of this clone. This table comes from immunoSEQ multiplex PCR, and its TCRdb copy is limited to in-frame clones, with some not included. This table holds just over 20,000 clones, under 98% found once. The donors were part of the validation cohort, which consisted of 120 subjects and was separate from the first cohort of under 750 subjects. This TCR was recovered from a man under 40 in good health and CMV-seropositive. V usage is TRBV5-3 and J usage is TRBJ2-1; 9 bases are shared with TRBD2. TRBV5-3 is an ORF, with its function uncertain. Material for sequencing was PBMCs. The CDR3 is CAKDLAGDSSQFF. CDR3 nucleotide sequence: TGTGCCAAGGACTTAGCGGGAGACTCATCGCAGTTCTTC.